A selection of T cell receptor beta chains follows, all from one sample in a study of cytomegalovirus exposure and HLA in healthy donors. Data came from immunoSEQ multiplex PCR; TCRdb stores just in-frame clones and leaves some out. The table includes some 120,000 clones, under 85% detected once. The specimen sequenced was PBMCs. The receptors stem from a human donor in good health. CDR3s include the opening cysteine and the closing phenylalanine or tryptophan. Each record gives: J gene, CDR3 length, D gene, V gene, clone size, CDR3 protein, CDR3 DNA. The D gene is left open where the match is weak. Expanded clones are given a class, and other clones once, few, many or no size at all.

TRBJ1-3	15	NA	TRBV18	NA	CASSQGGSHGNTIYF	TGTGCCAGCTCCCAGGGAGGTTCACATGGAAACACCATATATTTT
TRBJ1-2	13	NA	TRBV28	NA	CASNPGGGYGYTF	TGTGCCAGCAACCCGGGGGGTGGCTATGGCTACACCTTC
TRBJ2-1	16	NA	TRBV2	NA	CASSGGSGVAYNEQFF	TGTGCCAGCAGTGGTGGGAGCGGAGTGGCCTACAATGAGCAGTTCTTC
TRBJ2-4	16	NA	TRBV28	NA	CASSLLPRLAKNIQYF	TGCGCCAGCAGCCTTCTTCCCAGGCTAGCCAAAAACATTCAGTACTTC
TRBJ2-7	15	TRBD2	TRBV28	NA	CASSPSEREVYEQYF	TGTGCCAGCAGTCCCTCGGAGCGGGAGGTCTACGAGCAGTACTTC
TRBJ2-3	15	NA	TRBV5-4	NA	CASSSDGFSTDTQYF	TGTGCCAGCAGCTCCGACGGGTTTAGCACAGATACGCAGTATTTT
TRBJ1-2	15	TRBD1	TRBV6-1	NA	CASSAGRTGDYGYTF	TGTGCCAGCAGTGCAGGGAGGACAGGCGACTATGGCTACACCTTC
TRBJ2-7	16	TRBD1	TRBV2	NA	CASSEVRGDRFNEQYF	TGTGCCAGCAGTGAAGTCAGGGGGGACAGGTTCAACGAGCAGTACTTC
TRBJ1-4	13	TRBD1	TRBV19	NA	CASSGQGVEKLFF	TGTGCCAGTAGCGGACAGGGGGTAGAAAAACTGTTTTTT
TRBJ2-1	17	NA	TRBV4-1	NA	CASSQERTAETYNEQFF	TGCGCCAGCAGCCAAGAAAGGACAGCGGAAACCTACAATGAGCAGTTCTTC
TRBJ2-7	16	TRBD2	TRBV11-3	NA	CASSLDSSGRPYEQYF	TGTGCCAGCAGCTTAGATTCTAGCGGGAGGCCCTACGAGCAGTACTTC
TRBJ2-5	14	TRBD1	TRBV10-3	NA	CAVGTGGAGETQYF	TGTGCCGTTGGGACAGGGGGCGCAGGAGAGACCCAGTACTTC
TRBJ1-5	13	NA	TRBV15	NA	CATSRDREQPQHF	TGTGCCACCAGCAGAGACAGGGAACAGCCCCAGCATTTT
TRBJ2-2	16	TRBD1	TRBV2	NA	CASSPRQGRNAGELFF	TGTGCCAGCAGTCCCCGACAGGGACGCAACGCCGGGGAGCTGTTTTTT
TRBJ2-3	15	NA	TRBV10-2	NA	CASSETGGGTDTQYF	TGCGCCAGCAGTGAGACTGGCGGGGGCACAGATACGCAGTATTTT
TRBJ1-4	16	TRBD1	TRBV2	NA	CASSLRGQGSNEKLFF	TGTGCCAGCAGTCTGAGGGGACAGGGGTCTAATGAAAAACTGTTTTTT
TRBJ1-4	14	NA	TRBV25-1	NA	CASSEPQGREKLFF	TGTGCCAGCAGTGAACCCCAGGGGCGGGAAAAACTGTTTTTT
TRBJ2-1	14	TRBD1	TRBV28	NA	CASRKDRDNNEQFF	TGTGCCAGCAGAAAAGACAGGGATAACAATGAGCAGTTCTTC
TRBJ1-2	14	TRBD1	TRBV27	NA	CASRRTGAGYGYTF	TGTGCCAGCCGACGGACAGGGGCGGGCTATGGCTACACCTTC
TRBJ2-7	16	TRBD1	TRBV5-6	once	CASSLWTGVSSYEQYF	TGTGCCAGCAGCTTATGGACAGGGGTCTCCTCCTACGAGCAGTACTTC
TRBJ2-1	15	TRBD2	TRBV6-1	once	CASRPTSGVYNEQFF	TGTGCCAGCAGGCCGACTAGCGGGGTTTACAATGAGCAGTTCTTC
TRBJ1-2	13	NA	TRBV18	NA	CASSPGQLRGYTF	TGTGCCAGCTCACCAGGACAGCTCCGGGGCTACACCTTC
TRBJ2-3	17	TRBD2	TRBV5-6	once	CASSGTSGRPSSDTQYF	TGTGCCAGCAGCGGGACTAGCGGGAGGCCTTCTTCAGATACGCAGTATTTT
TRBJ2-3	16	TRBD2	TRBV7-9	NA	CASSLSGGAGTDTQYF	TGTGCCAGCAGCTTAAGCGGGGGGGCTGGCACAGATACGCAGTATTTT
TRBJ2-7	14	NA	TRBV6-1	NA	CASSLLNRVYEQYF	TGTGCCAGCAGTCTCCTGAACAGGGTATACGAGCAGTACTTC
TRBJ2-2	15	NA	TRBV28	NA	CASSWAGSNTGELFF	TGTGCCAGCAGTTGGGCGGGCTCGAACACCGGGGAGCTGTTTTTT
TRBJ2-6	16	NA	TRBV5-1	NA	CASSLGDRLGANGLTF	TGCGCCAGCAGCTTAGGTGACAGGTTGGGGGCCAACGGCCTGACTTTC
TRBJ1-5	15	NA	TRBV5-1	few	CASSSGPGLGQPQHF	TGTGCCAGCAGCTCCGGGCCAGGGTTGGGTCAGCCCCAGCATTTT
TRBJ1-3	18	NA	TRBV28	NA	CASSLYVRGALSGNTIYF	TGTGCCAGCAGTTTATATGTTCGGGGGGCCCTCTCTGGAAACACCATATATTTT
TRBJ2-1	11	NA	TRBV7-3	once	CASSSNNEQFF	TGTGCCAGCAGCTCCAACAATGAGCAGTTCTTC
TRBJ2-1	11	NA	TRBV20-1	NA	CSADSNNEQFF	TGCAGTGCTGACTCGAACAATGAGCAGTTCTTC
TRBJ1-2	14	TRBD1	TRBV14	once	CASSPGTGNYGYTF	TGTGCCAGCAGCCCAGGGACAGGGAACTATGGCTACACCTTC
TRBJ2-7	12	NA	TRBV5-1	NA	CASSAPGDEQYF	TGCGCCAGCAGCGCCCCAGGGGACGAGCAGTACTTC
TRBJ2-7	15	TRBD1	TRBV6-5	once	CASSYHYGQGNEQYF	TGTGCCAGCAGTTACCATTACGGACAGGGGAACGAGCAGTACTTC
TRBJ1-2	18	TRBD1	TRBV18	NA	CASSLVPGTGGFNYGYTF	TGTGCCAGCTCACTCGTCCCCGGGACAGGGGGCTTTAACTATGGCTACACCTTC
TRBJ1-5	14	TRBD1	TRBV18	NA	CATRGTGGDRPQHF	TGTGCCACCCGGGGGACAGGAGGCGATCGGCCCCAGCATTTT
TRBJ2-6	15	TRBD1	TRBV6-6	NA	CASSSDRAGANVLTF	TGTGCCAGCAGTTCGGACAGGGCTGGGGCCAACGTCCTGACTTTC
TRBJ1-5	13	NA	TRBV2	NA	CASSTGSNQPQHF	TGTGCCAGCTCGACAGGATCGAATCAGCCCCAGCATTTT
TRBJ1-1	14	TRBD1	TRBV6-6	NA	CASRRTGVSTEAFF	TGTGCCAGCAGACGGACAGGGGTTAGCACTGAAGCTTTCTTT
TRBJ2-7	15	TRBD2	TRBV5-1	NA	CASSVTSGSPGEQYF	TGCGCCAGCAGCGTTACTAGCGGGAGCCCGGGAGAGCAGTACTTC
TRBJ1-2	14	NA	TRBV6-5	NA	CASKAYGRVNGYTF	TGTGCCAGCAAGGCCTACGGGCGGGTCAACGGCTACACCTTC
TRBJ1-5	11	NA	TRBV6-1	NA	CAGGGGGPQHF	TGTGCCGGGGGGGGAGGGGGGCCCCAGCATTTT
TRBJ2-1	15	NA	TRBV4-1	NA	CASSQDRQPYNEQFF	TGCGCCAGCAGCCAAGACAGGCAACCCTACAATGAGCAGTTCTTC
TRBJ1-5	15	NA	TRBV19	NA	CASSTAGVSNQPQHF	TGTGCCAGTAGTACGGCGGGGGTCAGCAATCAGCCCCAGCATTTT
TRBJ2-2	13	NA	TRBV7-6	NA	CASSLSNTGELFF	TGTGCCAGCAGCCTTTCGAACACCGGGGAGCTGTTTTTT
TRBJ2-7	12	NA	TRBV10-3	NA	CAISDNTYEQYF	TGTGCCATCAGTGACAACACCTACGAGCAGTACTTC
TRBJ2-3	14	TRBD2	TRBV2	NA	CASSFSGSPDTQYF	TGTGCCAGCAGTTTTAGCGGGAGCCCAGATACGCAGTATTTT
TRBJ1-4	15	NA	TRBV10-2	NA	CASKSDSATNEKLFF	TGCGCCAGCAAGTCAGACAGCGCAACTAATGAAAAACTGTTTTTT
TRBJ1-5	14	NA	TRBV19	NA	CASIGPGFFQPQHF	TGTGCCAGTATCGGACCAGGGTTTTTTCAGCCCCAGCATTTT
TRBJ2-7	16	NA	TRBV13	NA	CASSLERGGISYEQYF	TGTGCCAGCAGCTTGGAAAGGGGCGGAATCTCCTACGAGCAGTACTTC
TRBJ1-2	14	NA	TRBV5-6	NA	CASSLARTVTGYTF	TGTGCCAGCAGCTTGGCTAGGACAGTGACTGGCTACACCTTC
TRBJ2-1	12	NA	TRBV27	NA	CASLGNRDEQFF	TGTGCCAGCCTCGGGAATAGGGATGAGCAGTTCTTC
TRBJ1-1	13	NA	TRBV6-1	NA	CASSYAQNTEAFF	TGTGCCAGCAGTTATGCACAGAACACTGAAGCTTTCTTT
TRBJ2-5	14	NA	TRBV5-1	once	CASSLAGRGETQYF	TGCGCCAGCAGCTTGGCCGGCCGGGGGGAGACCCAGTACTTC
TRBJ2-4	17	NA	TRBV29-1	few	CSVGAVLDTNAKNIQYF	TGCAGCGTTGGAGCCGTACTAGATACTAATGCCAAAAACATTCAGTACTTC